This T cell receptor beta chain was observed in a study of graft-versus-host responses after intestinal transplantation. Across the whole study: Among the recipients, all got anti-thymocyte globulin induction and then tacrolimus and steroids for roughly three years.

Germline CDR1 KGHSH, CDR2 LQKENI. The CDR3 is made up of 14 amino acids. Trimming removed 1 base at V and 2 bases at J, with 8 bases between. For this clone: Its antigen is not identified.

Study-level findings and limits: GvH clones occurred in recipient marrow; some first appeared in ileum or blood.

The repertoire was sequenced with immunoSEQ multiplex PCR; TCRdb's copy has only in-frame clones and lacks some. The table shows about 48,000 clones, with nearly 95% occurring only once. This chain links TRBV18 with TRBJ2-5, with D possibly TRBD1 on 6 matching bases. This clonotype originated in a human donor who was the organ donor for an intestinal transplant. The sample in question was unstimulated CD4+ T cells sorted from spleen or lymph node cells, obtained before transplant. Here the CDR3 reads CASSPLGAQETQYF. CDR3 DNA sequence: TGTGCCAGCTCACCACTGGGGGCGCAAGAGACCCAGTACTTC.